The T cell receptor (beta chain) described here comes from a study of prognosis after radiotherapy for stage I lung cancer. In germline, CDR1 is SNHLY, CDR2 FYNNEI. This CDR3 spans 16 amino acids. With V trimmed by 4 bases and J by 2 bases, 10 bases remained unmatched. Amplification of TCR beta CDR3 from genomic DNA used two-round multiplex PCR. First-round PCR employed TRBV- and TRBJ-specific primers for each gene. TCRdb called the multiplex PCR reads again in MiXCR, with one record for every CDR3 protein. The sample consists of about 13,000 distinct CDR3 sequences, approximately 45% of them appearing once.

The chain couples TRBV2 to TRBJ2-7; 8 bases are shared with TRBD2. This clonotype originated in a donor over 45 with non-small cell lung cancer. The input for sequencing was PBMCs, taken before or after stereotactic body radiation therapy (not recorded which). The DNA for the CDR3 is TGTGCCAGCAGTGGAGACGCGGGAGGCCGTACCTACGAGCAGTACTTC. It codes for CASSGDAGGRTYEQYF.